Following are 19 T cell receptor beta chains from one sample sequenced in a study of blood T cells in healthy people across ages (dated by TCRdb to the mid-2010s). Library preparation used 5' RACE. Instrument on record: Illumina HiSeq 2500. A second PCR of roughly 7 to 11 cycles was performed with a sample-barcoded 5' primer and a J-beta primer mix. The public reads were quality trimmed at Q25 with fastp and then assembled into clones with MiXCR by TCRdb, keeping productive beta chains. One record per CDR3 amino acid sequence lists the most common genes and DNA. In all, the sample holds 1.5 million to 2 million distinct CDR3 sequences, and less than 50% of those were seen once. Approximately 2.1% of the sample is in the top ten clones. Material: blood. The receptors derive from a woman aged 40 to 50 in good health.

The CDR3, as DNA: TGTGCCAGCTCTAGGGGGGGCGCAGTCATAGATGGCTACACCTTC. Translation: CASSRGGAVIDGYTF. The chain combines TRBV7-9 with TRBJ1-2, with D perhaps matching TRBD1 (6 bases). The V and J ends lost 8 bases and 6 bases respectively, with 22 bases between them. From germline, CDR1 is SEHNR and CDR2 FQNEAQ (reference sequence). This CDR3 is 15 amino acids long.

This chain uses TRBV4-3 with TRBJ2-1, with TRBD1 matching over 9 bases. The CDR3 totals 17 residues. Germline lookup yields CDR1 LGHNA and CDR2 YSLEER. V trimming: 0 bases; J trimming: 4 bases; junction bases outside the gene matches: 7. The CDR3 protein is CASSQDWDRAIYNEQFF. The DNA for the CDR3 is TGCGCCAGCAGCCAAGATTGGGACAGGGCTATTTACAATGAGCAGTTCTTC.

The rearrangement links TRBV6-2 or TRBV6-3 to TRBJ1-5; TRBD1 might be the D (5 bases). The CDR3 loop spans 16 amino acids. The germline V and J ends were trimmed by 6 bases and 2 bases, with 17 bases remaining between them. CDR1 is MNHEY, CDR2 SVGEGT, per germline. CDR3 bases: TGTGCCAGCAGAGTTCGGGGGATGGGAGGCAATCAGCCCCAGCATTTT. As protein: CASRVRGMGGNQPQHF.

This CDR3 reads CASTAPPGGLAGGFDEQYF. CDR3 in DNA: TGTGCCAGCACCGCACCTCCCGGGGGACTAGCGGGGGGGTTCGACGAGCAGTACTTC. The genes are TRBV11-2 and TRBJ2-7; 16 nucleotides line up with TRBD2. V was clipped by 7 bases and J by 5 bases; unmatched bases: 17. The CDR3 runs 19 residues. Germline V gene lookup returns CDR1 SGHAT and CDR2 FQNNGV.

This clonotype was recorded only once. The chain is built from TRBV7-3 and TRBJ1-2, with 7 positions matching TRBD1. Germline assignment: CDR1 SGHTA and CDR2 FQGTGA. The CDR3 spans 15 residues. Trimming removed 6 bases from V and 0 bases from J; junction bases left unmatched: 7. This chain's CDR3 is CASRSGTVTNYGYTF. In nucleotides, the CDR3 is TGTGCCAGCAGGTCCGGGACAGTCACTAACTATGGCTACACCTTC.

The chain links TRBV20-1 to TRBJ1-2, with D hard to call. CDR1 and CDR2 from the germline V gene are DFQATT and SNEGSKA (reference sequence). The V gene lost 6 bases and the J gene lost 6 bases, with 20 bases spanning the gap. This CDR3 contains 14 residues. The CDR3 bases are TGCAGTGCGAGCAATAGGGCCACCCCCCATGGCTACACCTTC. It encodes CSASNRATPHGYTF.

V gene TRBV7-9 combines with J gene TRBJ1-4; no reliable D call. The germline gives CDR1 SEHNR, CDR2 FQNEAQ (reference sequence). Trimming pared 5 bases from V and 7 bases from J, leaving 8 bases between. The CDR3 loop spans 12 amino acids. As DNA, the CDR3 is TGTGCCAGCAGCCCTATAGGTGAAAAACTGTTTTTT. The encoded protein is CASSPIGEKLFF. The full variable domain, rest sourced from reference TRBV7-9 and TRBJ1-4, is DTGVSQNPRHKITKRGQNVTFRCDPISEHNRLYWYRQTLGQGPEFLTYFQNEAQLEKSRLLSDRFSAERPKGSFSTLEIQRTEQGDSAMYLCASSPIGEKLFFGSGTQLSVL.

V usage is TRBV3-1 and J usage is TRBJ2-7; either TRBD1 or TRBD2 may fit D (5 bases each). The CDR3 runs 16 residues. Germline V gene sequence: CDR1 LGHDT, CDR2 YNNKEL (reference sequence). V lost 8 bases, J lost 2 bases, and 22 bases lay in between. The chain's CDR3 is CASGDLKRGHTYEQYF. For the CDR3, the DNA is TGTGCCAGCGGTGATCTTAAGAGGGGCCACACCTACGAGCAGTACTTC.

The V and J genes are TRBV5-1 and TRBJ2-6; the D gene is possibly TRBD1 (5 bases). V was pared by 1 base and J by 1 base, with 24 bases between. This CDR3 contains 21 residues. Germline V gene sequence: CDR1 SGHRS, CDR2 YFSETQ. CDR3 sequence: CASSLNQGEITNGSGANVLTF. CDR3 DNA sequence: TGCGCCAGCAGCTTGAATCAGGGTGAAATTACCAATGGGTCTGGGGCCAACGTCCTGACTTTC.

Turning to this clonotype: A read error may produce the germline difference seen at one junction end. The chain carries TRBV24-1 and TRBJ1-5, with D perhaps matching TRBD1 (6 bases). CDR1 and CDR2 (germline): KGHDR, SFDVKD. The CDR3 is 15 residues long. DNA for the CDR3: TGTGCCACCGGTGATAACAGGGCGATGAAGGAGCCCCAGCATTTT. Translating gives CATGDNRAMKEPQHF.

V usage is TRBV5-1 and J usage is TRBJ2-1; unclear D gene. V lost 4 bases and J 1 base, leaving 21 bases between the germline ends. The CDR3 is 18 amino acids. Germline CDR1 reads SGHRS; CDR2 reads YFSETQ. The CDR3 is CASSLPTDQSLSYNEQFF. Written as DNA, the CDR3 is TGCGCCAGCAGCCTACCCACGGACCAGTCCCTTTCCTACAATGAGCAGTTCTTC.

For the CDR3, the DNA is TGTGCCAGCAGCTTAGGGGACAGGGTCGGATCACCCCTCCACTTT. It codes for CASSLGDRVGSPLHF. This chain links TRBV7-2 with TRBJ1-6; 9 nucleotides line up with TRBD1. In germline, CDR1 is SGHTA, CDR2 FQGNSA. Germline trimming cut 1 base from V and 10 bases from J; bases unmatched to any gene: 5. The CDR3 runs to 15 residues.

The rearrangement joins TRBV27 to TRBJ2-5, with 7 bases lining up with TRBD1. Trimming cost V 10 bases and J 5 bases; bases outside gene matches: 13. Germline-derived CDR1 and CDR2 are MNHEY and SMNVEV (reference sequence). CDR3 length equals 14 residues. This chain's CDR3 is CATHSLGRGETQYF. CDR3 bases: TGTGCCACCCACTCCCTCGGCAGGGGGGAGACCCAGTACTTC.

This clonotype has a handful of counts. The genes are TRBV20-1 and TRBJ1-2, with TRBD1 matching over 10 bases. Germline CDR1 and CDR2: DFQATT and SNEGSKA (reference sequence). The CDR3 has 13 amino acids. Trimming removed 1 base from V and 8 bases from J; junction bases left unmatched: 4. CDR3 in DNA: TGCAGTGCTAGAGGGGACAGGGGAGGCGGCTACACCTTC. This codes for CSARGDRGGGYTF.

This clonotype was counted between two and nine times. This chain connects TRBV20-1 to TRBJ2-3, with a possible D match to TRBD1 (5 bases). The V gene's germline CDR1 is DFQATT and CDR2 SNEGSKA (reference sequence). This CDR3 spans 17 amino acids. Trimming took 0 bases from V and 0 from J, leaving 16 bases between them. The CDR3 spells CSARDGAGKYSTDTQYF. The CDR3 DNA sequence: TGCAGTGCTAGAGATGGGGCAGGGAAATATAGCACAGATACGCAGTATTTT.

This chain uses TRBV5-1 with TRBJ2-3, with 8 bases fitting TRBD1. This CDR3 has 14 amino acids. V lost 4 bases and J lost 5; bases outside the gene matches: 6. Germline assignment: CDR1 SGHRS and CDR2 YFSETQ. CDR3 sequence (DNA): TGCGCCAGCAGCGTGGAGGACAGGGTAGATACGCAGTATTTT. Its protein is CASSVEDRVDTQYF.

The chain combines TRBV6-5 with TRBJ1-2, with D perhaps TRBD1 (5 bases). The CDR3 runs 13 residues. The V end lost 0 bases, the J end lost 4 bases, and 6 bases lay between the germline ends. Germline-derived CDR1 and CDR2 are MNHEY and SVGAGI. DNA for the CDR3: TGTGCCAGCAGTTACTCAGGGGTCTATGGCTACACCTTC. Translating gives CASSYSGVYGYTF.

This chain connects TRBV27 to TRBJ2-1, with D perhaps TRBD2 (7 bases). In germline, CDR1 is MNHEY, CDR2 SMNVEV (reference sequence). V was clipped by 5 bases and J by 13 bases, with 24 bases between them. The CDR3 spans 15 residues. The chain's CDR3 is CASSPKGFAGAQQFF. The CDR3 coding sequence is TGTGCCAGCAGTCCCAAGGGGTTTGCGGGGGCGCAACAGTTCTTC.

The V gene is TRBV7-2, the J gene TRBJ2-1; 8 bases match TRBD1. V lost 5 bases, J lost 7 bases, and 10 bases stayed unmatched. The CDR3 spans 15 residues. Germline loops: CDR1 SGHTA, CDR2 FQGNSA. The CDR3 DNA reads TGTGCCAGCAGCCCCGCAGCAGGGGGCAGGAATGAGCAGTTCTTC. This encodes CASSPAAGGRNEQFF.